A selection of T cell receptor beta chains follows, all from one sample in a study of Graves' ophthalmopathy and Graves' hyperthyroidism. TCRdb fed the multiplex PCR reads into MiXCR, producing one record per CDR3 protein. The sample yields fewer than 400,000 distinct CDR3 sequences, approximately 16% seen once. The specimen was peripheral blood. The source is a woman younger than 30 with Graves' ophthalmopathy. The CDR3 runs from the conserved cysteine through the conserved F or W. The D gene is left open where the match is weak. Only part of the rows carry a size: once, few, many, or a class if the clone is expanded.

TRBV3-1,17,TRBD2,-,TRBJ2-5,TGTGCCAGCAGCCAAGATCCTCTCGGGACTAGCGGAGAGACCCAGTACTTC,CASSQDPLGTSGETQYF
TRBV10-3,15,-,many,TRBJ2-7,TGTGCCATCAGTGAGTCGAGTAAGGGGGCCTACGAGCAGTACTTC,CAISESSKGAYEQYF
TRBV6-4,15,-,many,TRBJ1-6,TGTGCCAGCAGTTTACCGACAGTAGCTAATTCACCCCTCCACTTT,CASSLPTVANSPLHF
TRBV29-1,15,-,many,TRBJ2-4,TGCAGCGTGAGAGAGGGATGGGTAGCCAAAAACATTCAGTACTTC,CSVREGWVAKNIQYF
TRBV15,14,TRBD1,many,TRBJ1-2,TGTGCCACCAGCAGAGACAGGGGGATCTATGGCTACACCTTC,CATSRDRGIYGYTF
TRBV11-2,11,-,many,TRBJ2-7,TGTGCCAGCAGCGATGACTACGAGCAGTACTTC,CASSDDYEQYF
TRBV20-1,15,TRBD2,-,TRBJ2-7,TGCAGTGCTAGAGATCGGCGGGGGGGCTGGTACGAGCAGTACTTC,CSARDRRGGWYEQYF
TRBV5-1,13,-,many,TRBJ2-7,TGCGCCAGCAGCTCCATAGGGGCTTACGAGCAGTACTTC,CASSSIGAYEQYF
TRBV12-3/TRBV12-4,17,-,many,TRBJ2-7,TGTGCCAGCAGTTTAGTAGTGCGCCTAGCGATTGCTTACGAGCAGTACTTC,CASSLVVRLAIAYEQYF
TRBV9,15,-,many,TRBJ2-5,TGTGCCAGCAGCGGATCAGACGACGTGTGGGAGACCCAGTACTTC,CASSGSDDVWETQYF
TRBV15,15,-,many,TRBJ2-7,TGTGCCACCAGCAGAGATCGGACACGGAGCCACGAGCAGTACTTC,CATSRDRTRSHEQYF
TRBV2,14,-,-,TRBJ2-5,TGTGCCAGCAGGGACGGTATACCCCAAGAGACCCAGTACTTC,CASRDGIPQETQYF
TRBV30,16,-,many,TRBJ2-7,TGTGCCTGGAGTCATCAATCGGGACTGACATTCTACGAGCAGTACTTC,CAWSHQSGLTFYEQYF
TRBV11-2,15,-,-,TRBJ1-2,TGTGCCAGCAGCTTTGATTCCGGGTTCGCCCATGGCTACACCTTC,CASSFDSGFAHGYTF
TRBV5-1,18,TRBD2,many,TRBJ2-1,TGCGCCAGCAGCTTGGACGCTTCTGGGACTAGCGGGGAGAATGAGCAGTTCTTC,CASSLDASGTSGENEQFF
TRBV20-1,14,-,many,TRBJ1-1,TGCAGTGCAATGCCGGGACATTCGAACACTGAAGCTTTCTTT,CSAMPGHSNTEAFF
TRBV5-5,15,-,few,TRBJ2-5,TGTGCCAGCAGCCGATGGTGCATGGGGCAAGAGACCCAGTACTTC,CASSRWCMGQETQYF
TRBV28,15,-,many,TRBJ1-2,TGTGCCAGCAGTTTTGACATCCGGGACAACTATGGCTACACCTTC,CASSFDIRDNYGYTF
TRBV6-1,19,-,few,TRBJ1-5,TGTGCCAGCAGTGGTCCGGAAGGTAATGGTGGGGAGGAGAGCCAGCCCCAGCATTTT,CASSGPEGNGGEESQPQHF
TRBV12-3/TRBV12-4,11,-,many,TRBJ2-7,TGTGCCAGCAGGGACACCTACGAGCAGTACTTC,CASRDTYEQYF
TRBV7-3,15,-,few,TRBJ2-5,TGTGCCAGCAGCTTAACAGGCGGGCACGGGGAGACCCAGTACTTC,CASSLTGGHGETQYF
TRBV7-8,16,TRBD2,few,TRBJ2-7,TGTGCCAGCAGCTTATCCCTAGCGGGAGGTGACTACGAGCAGTACTTC,CASSLSLAGGDYEQYF
TRBV6-2/TRBV6-3,16,TRBD2,many,TRBJ2-3,TGTGCCAGCAGTTATCCCCCGGGAGGGAGCACAGATACGCAGTATTTT,CASSYPPGGSTDTQYF
TRBV20-1,13,-,-,TRBJ1-2,TGCAGCGCCCCCCGGGTAGGGAGGGATGGCTACACCTTC,CSAPRVGRDGYTF
TRBV25-1,16,TRBD1,many,TRBJ1-2,TGTGCCAGCAGTGAATTGAGGACAGGGGGTAACTATGGCTACACCTTC,CASSELRTGGNYGYTF
TRBV28,18,-,many,TRBJ2-4,TGTGCCAGCAGTCACCCTCGGAGAACGAATTTAGCCAAAAACATTCAGTACTTC,CASSHPRRTNLAKNIQYF
TRBV12-3/TRBV12-4,17,TRBD1,many,TRBJ1-1,TGTGCCAGCAGAGCGGACAGGGGCAGAACTATGAACACTGAAGCTTTCTTT,CASRADRGRTMNTEAFF
TRBV19,17,TRBD1,many,TRBJ1-1,TGTGCCAGTAGTATACCCCCTGGGACAGCCGTCGGCACTGAAGCTTTCTTT,CASSIPPGTAVGTEAFF
TRBV19,15,-,-,TRBJ1-5,TGTGCCAGTAGTATCGGCAGGGGCAGAGATCAGCCCCAGCATTTT,CASSIGRGRDQPQHF
TRBV6-2/TRBV6-3,12,-,many,TRBJ2-7,TGTGCCAGCAGTTATGAGAACTACGAGCAGTACTTC,CASSYENYEQYF
TRBV28,17,TRBD1,many,TRBJ1-6,TGTGCCAGCAGTGGTTGGACAGGGCTTCCCTATAATTCACCCCTCCACTTT,CASSGWTGLPYNSPLHF
TRBV11-2,17,-,many,TRBJ2-7,TGTGCCAGCAGCTATAGAGGGGGACGGGACACCTCATACGAGCAGTACTTC,CASSYRGGRDTSYEQYF
TRBV28,11,-,many,TRBJ1-1,TGTGCCAGCAGTTTAAGGGGAAATGCTTTCTTT,CASSLRGNAFF
TRBV2,15,TRBD1,many,TRBJ2-2,TGTGCCAGCCAACAGGGGGCGGCGAACACCGGGGAGCTGTTTTTT,CASQQGAANTGELFF
TRBV12-3/TRBV12-4,14,-,many,TRBJ1-1,TGTGCCAGCAGTTTAGCACGGAGTAAGACTGAAGCTTTCTTT,CASSLARSKTEAFF
TRBV6-1,16,-,many,TRBJ2-5,TGTGCCAGCAGACCCTCCCACACTAGTCTTCGGGAGACCCAGTACTTC,CASRPSHTSLRETQYF
TRBV11-2,14,-,many,TRBJ1-6,TGTGCCAGCAGCCAGAGTGCCTATAATTCACCCCTCCACTTT,CASSQSAYNSPLHF
TRBV11-2,19,TRBD2,-,TRBJ2-7,TGTGCCAGCAGCTTAGGTCTCGGGGGGACTAGGTCTAAAACCTACGAGCAGTACTTC,CASSLGLGGTRSKTYEQYF
TRBV5-1,14,-,few,TRBJ2-7,TGCGCCAGCAGCCTGACATCGGAAACCTACGAGCAGTACTTC,CASSLTSETYEQYF
TRBV12-3/TRBV12-4,13,-,-,TRBJ1-5,TGTGCCAGCAGTTTACGTGCGGAACAGCCCCAGCATTTT,CASSLRAEQPQHF
TRBV7-2,17,TRBD2,many,TRBJ2-7,TGTGCCAGCACCCGACAACGCGGGACTAGCGGGTTCTACGAGCAGTACTTC,CASTRQRGTSGFYEQYF
TRBV29-1,13,-,many,TRBJ2-7,TGCAGCGTTGGGAGGCTAGGTACCTACGAGCAGTACTTC,CSVGRLGTYEQYF
TRBV7-2,14,-,many,TRBJ2-2,TGTGCCAGCAGCTTAGCGGCCGCGACCGGGGAGCTGTTTTTT,CASSLAAATGELFF
TRBV6-2/TRBV6-3,15,-,-,TRBJ2-7,TGTGCCAGCAACCGGGACGGACTCAGCTCCTACGAGCAGTACTTC,CASNRDGLSSYEQYF
TRBV6-5,13,TRBD2,many,TRBJ2-7,TGTGCCTCTACGACTAGCGGAACGTACGAGCAGTACTTC,CASTTSGTYEQYF
TRBV19,15,TRBD1,many,TRBJ1-1,TGTGCCAGTAGTCTCTCCGGGACAGTCGGCACTGAAGCTTTCTTT,CASSLSGTVGTEAFF
TRBV6-5,17,-,-,TRBJ1-3,TGTGCCAGCAGTTACTCCCCGGCGGATCATCCTGGAAACACCATATATTTT,CASSYSPADHPGNTIYF
TRBV7-8,15,TRBD2,-,TRBJ2-7,TGTGCCAGCAGCTTCTTAGCGGGCGATACCTACGAGCAGTACTTC,CASSFLAGDTYEQYF
TRBV24-1,11,TRBD1,many,TRBJ2-5,TGTGCCACCGCCAGGGGGGAGACCCAGTACTTC,CATARGETQYF
TRBV11-1,16,TRBD2,many,TRBJ2-3,TGTGCCAGCAGCTCATCCGAGGCGGGAGGTGTGGATACGCAGTATTTT,CASSSSEAGGVDTQYF
TRBV5-1,14,-,many,TRBJ2-7,TGCGCCAGCGCCCCCCGGGAACTGAGGTACGAGCAGTACTTC,CASAPRELRYEQYF